This T cell receptor beta chain was captured by sequencing in a study of T cell responses to AZD1222 COVID-19 vaccine. Overall study context: Second-dose intervals near 4 or 12 weeks were combined.

Germline lookup yields CDR1 SQVTM and CDR2 ANQGSEA. The CDR3 loop spans 15 amino acids. Unmatched junction bases numbered 8, after V lost 1 base and J lost 5 bases. The assay was immunoSEQ multiplex PCR, and TCRdb's table has in-frame clones only and misses some. Among 150,000 or so clones listed, under 95% were seen once. The receptor was derived from an adult in good health. Specimen: peripheral blood, collected on day 0 of AZD1222 vaccination. The genes are TRBV29-1 and TRBJ1-2; 9 bases align to TRBD1. The CDR3 region is CSVEGGTGNAYGYTF. As DNA, the CDR3 is TGCAGCGTTGAAGGCGGGACAGGGAACGCATATGGCTACACCTTC.